This passage covers 31 T cell receptor beta chains from one sample sequenced in a study of T cells after yellow fever vaccination. TCRdb re-called the 5' RACE reads with MiXCR, one entry per CDR3 protein. The data contain approximately 550,000 distinct CDR3 sequences, 15% to 20% of them seen just once; the ten biggest clones take up about 13%. Material: PBMCs, obtained 15 days after the yellow fever booster vaccination. All receptors derive from a man under 40 who received the YFV17D yellow fever vaccine.

This clonotype was seen a few times. The rearrangement uses TRBV20-1 and TRBJ2-7; the match to TRBD2 covers 10 bases. The germline V gene has CDR1 DFQATT and CDR2 SNEGSKA (reference sequence). The J segment lost 6 bases and the V segment lost 3 bases, leaving 8 bases of the junction unmatched. This CDR3 comprises 14 residues. The DNA for the CDR3 is TGCAGTGCTAGCGGGCCTAGCGGGAGAGGCGAGCAGTACTTC. It is translated as CSASGPSGRGEQYF.

The chain uses TRBV14 and TRBJ2-1; 13 bases match TRBD2. From germline, CDR1 is SGHDN and CDR2 FVKESK. The CDR3 has 15 amino acids. Trimming cost V 1 base and J 10 bases; bases outside gene matches: 4. CDR3 residues: CASSQGLAGGREQFF. CDR3 in DNA: TGTGCCAGCAGCCAAGGACTAGCGGGAGGTCGGGAGCAGTTCTTC. The variable domain in full, with the rest retrieved from reference TRBV14 and TRBJ2-1, is EAGVTQFPSHSVIEKGQTVTLRCDPISGHDNLYWYRRVMGKEIKFLLHFVKESKQDESGMPNNRFLAERTGGTYSTLKVQPAELEDSGVYFCASSQGLAGGREQFFGPGTRLTVL.

The V call is TRBV19, the J call TRBJ2-7; D not resolved. The V gene lost 3 bases and the J gene lost 3 bases, with 9 bases spanning the gap. Germline-derived CDR1 and CDR2 are LNHDA and SQIVND (reference sequence). The CDR3 runs 13 residues. DNA of the CDR3: TGTGCCAGTAGTATTCAGATTCTCTACGAGCAGTACTTC. This translates into CASSIQILYEQYF.

The gene calls are TRBV6-2 or TRBV6-3 and TRBJ2-7, with TRBD2 identical over 10 bases. The CDR3 is 17 amino acids. Germline CDR1 reads MNHEY; CDR2 reads SVGEGT. J gave up 7 bases and V 6 bases, and 18 bases lay outside the gene matches. CDR3 in amino acids: CASSSLAGDYRAREQYF. Here the CDR3 DNA reads TGTGCCAGCAGCAGTCTAGCGGGAGATTACCGGGCTCGGGAGCAGTACTTC.

The chain links TRBV2 to TRBJ1-1; no clear D gene. V lost 4 bases and J 0 bases, leaving 6 bases between the germline ends. The CDR3 is made up of 13 amino acids. Germline CDR1 and CDR2: SNHLY and FYNNEI. This chain's CDR3 is CASSVDMNTEAFF. The CDR3 DNA follows: TGTGCCAGCAGTGTGGATATGAACACTGAAGCTTTCTTT.

The rearrangement joins TRBV20-1 to TRBJ2-1; 7 bases are shared with TRBD2. CDR3 length equals 15 residues. Germline CDR1 and CDR2: DFQATT and SNEGSKA (reference sequence). V shed 3 bases and J 4 bases; nucleotides not matched to a gene: 9. This chain's CDR3 is CSASLGLVPYNEQFF. The CDR3 DNA is TGCAGTGCTAGTCTTGGACTAGTCCCATACAATGAGCAGTTCTTC.

This clonotype was detected only a few times. V gene TRBV28 combines with J gene TRBJ2-7, with TRBD2 matching 8 bases. Germline V gene sequence: CDR1 MDHEN, CDR2 SYDVKM. The CDR3 has 12 amino acids. DNA for the CDR3: TGTGCTGAGGGGCTAGCGGGCTACGAGCAGTACTTC. Its translation: CAEGLAGYEQYF.

The chain recombines TRBV14 with TRBJ2-3; tentatively, D is TRBD2 (6 bases). The CDR3 extends over 15 amino acids. Germline assignment: CDR1 SGHDN and CDR2 FVKESK. The V end lost 5 bases, the J end lost 4 bases, and 16 bases lay between the germline ends. This CDR3 reads CASSSTRVRPDTQYF. DNA for the CDR3: TGTGCCAGCAGCTCGACTAGGGTGCGCCCAGATACGCAGTATTTT.

CDR3 in DNA: TGTGCCAGCAGTTACTCCTTGGAGGTCGGTCTCTCCTACGAGCAGTACTTC. It codes for CASSYSLEVGLSYEQYF. The V gene is TRBV6-2 or TRBV6-3, the J gene TRBJ2-7, with D perhaps matching TRBD2 (5 bases). This CDR3 is built from 17 residues. CDR1 and CDR2 from the germline V gene are MNHEY and SVGEGT. The ends were cut back, 0 bases at V and 0 bases at J, with 15 bases in the middle.

In this sample, this clonotype turned up a few times. V is TRBV9 and J is TRBJ2-7; D perhaps matches TRBD1 (6 bases). The CDR3 is made up of 14 amino acids. The V and J ends lost 3 bases and 0 bases respectively, with 10 bases between them. The germline CDR1 and CDR2 sequences are SGDLS and YYNGEE. This chain's CDR3 is CASSEGVSSYEQYF. CDR3 sequence (DNA): TGTGCCAGCAGCGAGGGGGTCTCCTCCTACGAGCAGTACTTC.

The V and J genes are TRBV15 and TRBJ2-5; D may correspond to TRBD1 or TRBD2 (5 bases each). The CDR3 totals 17 residues. Germline CDR1 is LNHNV and CDR2 is YYDKDF (reference sequence). V lost 3 bases, J lost 2 bases, and 19 bases lay in between. In DNA, the CDR3 is TGTGCCACCAGCAGCCAACTGGGGACGGCTCAACAAGAGACCCAGTACTTC. Protein sequence: CATSSQLGTAQQETQYF.

CDR3 residues: CASSQDSGAGGPWSYEQYF. For the CDR3, the DNA is TGTGCCAGCAGCCAAGATTCTGGAGCGGGAGGCCCTTGGTCCTACGAGCAGTACTTC. The chain links TRBV4-2 to TRBJ2-7, with 9 bases that match TRBD2. The ends lost 0 bases at V and 1 base at J; junction bases unmatched: 13. Germline CDR1 and CDR2: LGHNA and YNFKEQ. The CDR3 loop spans 19 amino acids.

This clonotype was detected only a few times. This chain links TRBV20-1 with TRBJ2-3; the match to TRBD2 covers 11 bases. CDR1 DFQATT and CDR2 SNEGSKA come from the germline V gene (reference sequence). J lost 5 bases, V lost 4 bases, and 2 bases had no gene match. There are 13 residues in the CDR3. CDR3 bases: TGCAGTGCTAAGGGGACTAGCGGAGATACGCAGTATTTT. It yields the protein CSAKGTSGDTQYF.

The table lists this clonotype with a count of one. The chain employs TRBV7-8 and TRBJ2-2, with unresolved D. V lost 3 bases to trimming and J lost 8 bases, with 13 bases between them. CDR1 is SGHVS, CDR2 FQNEAQ, per germline. The CDR3 spans 14 residues. CDR3 residues: CASSFLGKLGELFF. The CDR3 bases are TGTGCCAGCAGCTTTCTGGGGAAGCTTGGGGAGCTGTTTTTT.

This clonotype occurred a few times. The chain joins TRBV7-9 to TRBJ2-2; D not resolved. The V end lost 5 bases, the J end lost 4 bases, and 5 bases lay between the germline ends. The CDR3 covers 12 residues. CDR1 is SEHNR and CDR2 is FQNEAQ in the germline V gene (reference sequence). CDR3 DNA sequence: TGTGCCAGCAGCGTTATCACCGGGGAGCTGTTTTTT. Amino acids: CASSVITGELFF.

This clonotype was seen a few times. CDR3 sequence reads: CASGTGLETQYF. The CDR3, as DNA: TGTGCCAGCGGTACGGGGCTGGAGACCCAGTACTTC. The rearrangement links TRBV27 to TRBJ2-5, with D possibly called TRBD1 or TRBD2 (5 bases each). Looked up from germline, CDR1 is MNHEY and CDR2 is SMNVEV (reference sequence). V was clipped by 8 bases and J by 5 bases, with 12 bases between them. This CDR3 is built from 12 residues.

This clonotype was detected only once. The rearrangement uses TRBV20-1 and TRBJ2-3; perhaps TRBD2 as D (6 bases). CDR3 length equals 12 residues. Germline V gene sequence: CDR1 DFQATT, CDR2 SNEGSKA (reference sequence). V gave up 5 bases and J gave up 7 bases, with 13 bases separating them. The CDR3 is CSAGPLANTQYF. DNA of the CDR3: TGCAGTGCTGGACCACTAGCAAATACGCAGTATTTT.

This chain joins TRBV29-1 and TRBJ2-4; TRBD1 matches at 8 bases. Unmatched junction bases numbered 7, after V lost 0 bases and J lost 3 bases. Germline-derived CDR1 and CDR2 are SQVTM and ANQGSEA. This CDR3 has 16 amino acids. In nucleotides, the CDR3 is TGCAGCGTTGAAGATCCGCAGGGGGCAGGCAAAAACATTCAGTACTTC. This translates into CSVEDPQGAGKNIQYF.

The rearrangement joins TRBV5-1 to TRBJ2-2; weak D call: TRBD1 (5 bases). The CDR3 contains 15 residues. Germline CDR1 and CDR2: SGHRS and YFSETQ. V was cut by 4 bases and J by 5 bases, with 15 bases left in between. CDR3 in amino acids: CASSQSRGRTGELFF. The CDR3 DNA reads as TGCGCCAGCAGCCAATCTAGGGGCCGGACCGGGGAGCTGTTTTTT.

The rearrangement joins TRBV20-1 to TRBJ2-3; 8 bases are shared with TRBD2. Germline V gene sequence: CDR1 DFQATT, CDR2 SNEGSKA (reference sequence). This CDR3 comprises 13 residues. V shed 4 bases and J 4 bases; nucleotides not matched to a gene: 4. This CDR3 reads CSATLLAADTQYF. CDR3 bases: TGCAGTGCTACTTTACTAGCGGCAGATACGCAGTATTTT.

This chain joins TRBV2 and TRBJ1-2; 7 bases are shared with TRBD1. The CDR3 sequence is 16 residues long. Per the germline V gene, CDR1 is SNHLY and CDR2 is FYNNEI. Trimming at V came to 7 bases and at J to 3 bases, leaving 14 bases not matched to a gene. CDR3 amino acids: CASTPGRGRGYYGYTF. In DNA form, the CDR3 reads TGTGCCAGCACCCCGGGAAGAGGCAGGGGGTACTATGGCTACACCTTC.

The CDR3 coding sequence is TGCAGTGCTAGGGGGGGACAGGGATTACGTGAGCAGTTCTTC. Its protein is CSARGGQGLREQFF. The rearrangement links TRBV20-1 to TRBJ2-1; 9 bases agree with TRBD1. Germline values: CDR1 DFQATT, CDR2 SNEGSKA (reference sequence). With V trimmed by 3 bases and J by 9 bases, 9 bases remained unmatched. The CDR3 loop spans 14 amino acids.

This clonotype was seen a few times. The chain couples TRBV18 to TRBJ2-5; D unresolved. V lost 3 bases and J 5 bases, leaving 13 bases between the germline ends. This CDR3 spans 14 amino acids. Germline assignment: CDR1 KGHSH and CDR2 LQKENI. CDR3 nucleotides: TGTGCCAGCTCACCGGGTTCTAATTCGGAGACCCAGTACTTC. Translated, it gives CASSPGSNSETQYF.

This clonotype was counted between two and nine times. The chain links TRBV6-5 to TRBJ1-1; D is perhaps TRBD1 (5 bases). The CDR3 is 12 amino acids. V lost 5 bases, J lost 9 bases, and 13 bases lay in between. Per the germline V gene, CDR1 is MNHEY and CDR2 is SVGAGI. CDR3 residues: CASSQGGLKAFF. CDR3 DNA: TGTGCCAGCAGTCAGGGAGGCCTGAAAGCTTTCTTT.

This clonotype showed up just a few times. V is TRBV10-3 and J is TRBJ2-3; the match to TRBD1 covers 8 bases. Germline lookup yields CDR1 ENHRY and CDR2 SYGVKD. The CDR3 totals 14 residues. J lost 3 bases, V lost 6 bases, and 5 bases had no gene match. The CDR3 DNA reads TGTGCCATCAGGTTGGACAGGGAGACAGATACGCAGTATTTT. Amino acid sequence: CAIRLDRETDTQYF.

This clonotype was counted between two and nine times. The rearrangement links TRBV27 to TRBJ2-7, with D uncertain. The CDR3 runs to 12 residues. The V end lost 6 bases, the J end lost 6 bases, and 12 bases lay between the germline ends. CDR1 and CDR2 (germline): MNHEY, SMNVEV (reference sequence). The CDR3 DNA sequence: TGTGCCAGCAGCAATCGCGTGGGCGAGCAGTACTTC. This translates into CASSNRVGEQYF.

The chain couples TRBV10-3 to TRBJ2-3; TRBD2 matches at 10 bases. The CDR3 contains 13 residues. Germline V lookup: CDR1 ENHRY, CDR2 SYGVKD. The CDR3 DNA follows: TGTGCGGGGGCTAGCGGGAGCCCAGATACGCAGTATTTT. It codes for CAGASGSPDTQYF.

This chain links TRBV20-1 with TRBJ1-4; a possible D gene is TRBD1 (6 bases). CDR3 length equals 12 residues. V dropped 6 bases and J dropped 7 bases, with 12 bases sitting between them. Per the germline V gene, CDR1 is DFQATT and CDR2 is SNEGSKA (reference sequence). CDR3 protein: CSATGLTEKLFF. CDR3 sequence (DNA): TGCAGTGCCACAGGGTTAACTGAAAAACTGTTTTTT.

This clonotype turned up a few times. V usage is TRBV12-3 or TRBV12-4 and J usage is TRBJ2-4, with 7 bases identical to TRBD2. The CDR3 runs to 14 residues. The V and J ends lost 8 bases and 5 bases, in that order; junction bases with no gene match: 9. The CDR3 reads CASLRSGNENIQYF. CDR3 nucleotide sequence: TGTGCCAGCCTGAGGAGCGGGAACGAAAACATTCAGTACTTC.

The table lists this clonotype with a few counts. This chain uses TRBV4-3 with TRBJ2-2, with D unresolved. The germline V gene encodes CDR1 LGHNA and CDR2 YSLEER. The CDR3 is 16 amino acids. Between the trimmed V and J ends, which lost 4 bases and 2 bases, there was a span of 14 bases. This chain's CDR3 is CASSPHWTDNTGELFF. DNA for the CDR3: TGCGCCAGCAGCCCTCACTGGACGGATAACACCGGGGAGCTGTTTTTT.

The V call is TRBV15, the J call TRBJ1-1; 7 nucleotides agree with TRBD1. The CDR3 contains 17 residues. Germline lookup yields CDR1 LNHNV and CDR2 YYDKDF (reference sequence). The junction had 7 bases not matched to a gene; V was cut back by 0 bases and J by 0 bases. In nucleotides, the CDR3 is TGTGCCACCAGCAGAGAAACATACAGGGGATTGAACACTGAAGCTTTCTTT. This sequence encodes CATSRETYRGLNTEAFF.